The rows below give T cell receptor beta chains drawn from one sample of a study of blood T cell repertoires in COVID-19. TCRdb's copy holds only in-frame clones and misses some; the assay was immunoSEQ multiplex PCR. Among 150,000 to 200,000 clones, 89% were seen once, and the ten largest hold approximately 0.8%. The sequenced material came from PBMCs or T cells enriched from blood (not recorded which). These receptors came from a woman under 30 who had recovered from COVID-19. Both conserved end residues are part of each CDR3. A D gene is named only where the DNA matches it firmly. Size is omitted from some rows. Given values are once, few, many or a class for expanded clones.

d_call: .; clone_size: .; j_call: TRBJ2-5; v_call: TRBV3-1/TRBV3-2; cdr3_aa: CASSQADSGETQYF; cdr3_nt: TGTGCCAGCAGCCAAGCGGACAGTGGGGAGACCCAGTACTTC
d_call: TRBD1; clone_size: .; j_call: TRBJ2-5; v_call: TRBV27; cdr3_aa: CASSLGTGESETQYF; cdr3_nt: TGTGCCAGCAGTTTAGGGACAGGGGAATCGGAGACCCAGTACTTC
d_call: .; clone_size: .; j_call: TRBJ2-7; v_call: TRBV27; cdr3_aa: CASSLGPGSGYEQYF; cdr3_nt: TGTGCCAGCAGTTTGGGCCCCGGGAGTGGGTACGAGCAGTACTTC
d_call: .; clone_size: .; j_call: TRBJ2-5; v_call: TRBV3-1/TRBV3-2; cdr3_aa: CASRIYDSQETQYF; cdr3_nt: TGTGCCAGTAGGATATATGACTCTCAAGAGACCCAGTACTTC
d_call: .; clone_size: .; j_call: TRBJ1-6; v_call: TRBV25-1; cdr3_aa: CASSELQNSPLHF; cdr3_nt: TGTGCCAGCAGTGAACTACAGAATTCACCCCTCCACTTT
d_call: .; clone_size: .; j_call: TRBJ2-2; v_call: TRBV28; cdr3_aa: CASVYRTTGELFF; cdr3_nt: TGTGCCAGCGTTTACAGGACCACCGGGGAGCTGTTTTTT
d_call: TRBD2; clone_size: .; j_call: TRBJ2-7; v_call: TRBV5-5; cdr3_aa: CASSFSSGRDEQYF; cdr3_nt: TGTGCCAGCAGCTTTTCCAGCGGGAGGGACGAGCAGTACTTC
d_call: .; clone_size: .; j_call: TRBJ2-5; v_call: TRBV29-1; cdr3_aa: CSVASPSQETQYF; cdr3_nt: TGCAGCGTTGCAAGCCCATCCCAAGAGACCCAGTACTTC
d_call: .; clone_size: .; j_call: TRBJ1-6; v_call: TRBV7-2; cdr3_aa: CASSEYTQSSYNSPLHF; cdr3_nt: TGTGCCAGCAGCGAGTACACACAGAGCTCCTATAATTCACCCCTCCACTTT
d_call: .; clone_size: .; j_call: TRBJ2-2; v_call: TRBV4-3; cdr3_aa: CASSQYSRGKANTGELFF; cdr3_nt: TGCGCCAGCAGCCAGTACTCCAGGGGCAAAGCGAACACCGGGGAGCTGTTTTTT
d_call: TRBD1; clone_size: .; j_call: TRBJ1-2; v_call: TRBV28; cdr3_aa: CASSPGQGDGYTF; cdr3_nt: TGTGCCAGCAGTCCCGGACAGGGCGATGGCTACACCTTC
d_call: TRBD1; clone_size: few; j_call: TRBJ1-2; v_call: TRBV20-1; cdr3_aa: CSASRVQGAYGYTF; cdr3_nt: TGCAGTGCTAGTAGGGTACAGGGGGCGTATGGCTACACCTTC
d_call: TRBD1; clone_size: .; j_call: TRBJ1-1; v_call: TRBV5-6; cdr3_aa: CASSDTGTGNTEAFF; cdr3_nt: TGTGCCAGCAGCGATACTGGGACAGGGAACACTGAAGCTTTCTTT
d_call: TRBD2; clone_size: .; j_call: TRBJ2-1; v_call: TRBV3-1/TRBV3-2; cdr3_aa: CASSPKTSGLRDEQFF; cdr3_nt: TGTGCCAGCAGCCCCAAGACTAGCGGGTTGAGGGATGAGCAGTTCTTC
d_call: TRBD1; clone_size: .; j_call: TRBJ2-7; v_call: TRBV14; cdr3_aa: CASSLRDRDHEQYF; cdr3_nt: TGTGCCAGCAGCCTAAGGGACAGGGACCACGAGCAGTACTTC
d_call: TRBD2; clone_size: .; j_call: TRBJ2-7; v_call: TRBV7-3; cdr3_aa: CASSPNPLAGPGGQYF; cdr3_nt: TGTGCCAGCAGCCCCAATCCCCTAGCGGGGCCTGGGGGGCAGTACTTC